Shown below are 23 T cell receptor beta chains from a single sample sequenced in a study of blood T cell repertoires in COVID-19. Assay used: immunoSEQ multiplex PCR; TCRdb lists only in-frame clones, some missing. Of over 140,000 clones in the sample, about 82% were seen once. Source material: peripheral blood. The origin of the receptors is a woman of 80 years or more with active or convalescent COVID-19.

The rearrangement uses TRBV4-1 and TRBJ1-4; TRBD1 matches 8 bases. V was pared by 3 bases and J by 4 bases, with 10 bases of the junction left unmatched. CDR3 size: 17 residues. The germline V gene has CDR1 MGHRA and CDR2 YSYEKL. This chain's CDR3 is CASSHPKSGGFNEKLFF. Here the CDR3 DNA reads TGCGCCAGCAGCCATCCCAAATCAGGGGGCTTTAATGAAAAACTGTTTTTT.

The chain couples TRBV18 to TRBJ2-2; 7 bases are shared with TRBD1. V gave up 2 bases and J gave up 4 bases; unmatched junction bases: 4. The CDR3 loop spans 15 amino acids. The germline V gene encodes CDR1 KGHSH and CDR2 LQKENI. The CDR3: CASSPRDSGTGELFF. For the CDR3, the DNA is TGTGCCAGCTCACCAAGGGACAGCGGCACCGGGGAGCTGTTTTTT.

This clone was recorded a few times. The chain combines TRBV10-3 with TRBJ1-2, with 7 bases aligning to TRBD1. Germline CDR1 ENHRY, CDR2 SYGVKD. The CDR3 sequence is 16 residues long. V shed 3 bases and J 5 bases; nucleotides not matched to a gene: 12. The CDR3 sequence is CAISDPGTAITYGYTF. CDR3 nucleotide sequence: TGTGCCATCAGTGACCCCGGGACAGCCATTACTTATGGCTACACCTTC.

This clone was found a few times. CDR3 bases: TGTGCCAGCAGCCCCGGTGAACAGGCAAATCAGCCCCAGCATTTT. Translated, it gives CASSPGEQANQPQHF. V is TRBV5-8 and J is TRBJ1-5; possibly TRBD1 for D (5 bases). Germline V gene data show CDR1 as SGHTS and CDR2 as YDEGEE. The CDR3 is made up of 15 amino acids. Deletions cut 4 bases from V and 4 bases from J, with 15 bases between.

The chain combines TRBV19 with TRBJ2-1; a weak D match, TRBD1 (5 bases). The germline V gene has CDR1 LNHDA and CDR2 SQIVND (reference sequence). With 0 bases removed from V and 7 bases from J, the gap between germline ends came to 16 bases. This CDR3 has 16 amino acids. The CDR3 protein is CASSIDFGPGLNEQFF. CDR3 sequence (DNA): TGTGCCAGTAGTATAGATTTTGGACCAGGGCTTAATGAGCAGTTCTTC.

The chain combines TRBV6-1 with TRBJ1-5; possible D gene TRBD1, 5 bases. Looked up from germline, CDR1 is MNHNS and CDR2 is SASEGT. The V end was cut by 1 base, the J end by 1 base, with 14 bases between. This CDR3 is 17 amino acids long. CDR3 nucleotides: TGTGCCAGCAGTGAAGGGGGAACAGGTACCAGCAATCAGCCCCAGCATTTT. Translating gives CASSEGGTGTSNQPQHF.

V and J are TRBV6-2 or TRBV6-3 and TRBJ2-1; 15 bases align to TRBD2. The germline V gene encodes CDR1 MNHEY and CDR2 SVGEGT. The CDR3 runs 19 residues. The J segment lost 10 bases and the V segment lost 0 bases, leaving 13 bases of the junction unmatched. The CDR3 sequence is CASSYSVGLAGGPRVEQFF. The CDR3 region has the DNA TGTGCCAGCAGTTACTCCGTGGGACTAGCGGGGGGTCCGCGCGTAGAGCAGTTCTTC.

The chain is built from TRBV29-1 and TRBJ2-1; TRBD1 matches 8 bases. The CDR3 is made up of 12 amino acids. CDR1 and CDR2 (germline): SQVTM, ANQGSEA. V was pared by 6 bases and J by 6 bases, with 4 bases of the junction left unmatched. DNA for the CDR3: TGCAGCGTAGACAGGGGTCCCAATGAGCAGTTCTTC. Its protein product is CSVDRGPNEQFF.

J is TRBJ1-4 and V is TRBV19; 8 bases align to TRBD1. The CDR3 has 15 residues. Germline-derived CDR1 and CDR2 are LNHDA and SQIVND (reference sequence). V trimming: 6 bases; J trimming: 3 bases; junction bases outside the gene matches: 6. CDR3 residues: CASRAGGTANEKLFF. In nucleotides, the CDR3 is TGTGCCAGTAGAGCAGGGGGCACGGCTAATGAAAAACTGTTTTTT.

The CDR3 DNA sequence: TGTGCCAGCAGCCAAGATTTTGAGGGAACTGAAGCTTTCTTT. This encodes CASSQDFEGTEAFF. The chain recombines TRBV14 with TRBJ1-1; D gene uncertain. CDR3 length equals 14 residues. CDR1 is SGHDN, CDR2 FVKESK, per germline. V was shortened by 0 bases and J by 5 bases, with 10 bases between the two germline ends.

The CDR3 DNA is TGTGCCAGTAGTTCTTATGGACAGGGAAATTCACCCCTCCACTTT. It codes for CASSSYGQGNSPLHF. The chain has TRBV19 and TRBJ1-6, with 8 bases lining up with TRBD1. This CDR3 is built from 15 residues. The V gene's germline CDR1 is LNHDA and CDR2 SQIVND (reference sequence). Trimming took 5 bases from V and 7 from J; bases not matched to a gene: 7. The complete variable domain, with remaining parts taken from reference TRBV19 and TRBJ1-6, reads DGGITQSPKYLFRKEGQNVTLSCEQNLNHDAMYWYRQDPGQGLRLIYYSQIVNDFQKGDIAEGYSVSREKKESFPLTVTSAQKNPTAFYLCASSSYGQGNSPLHFGNGTRLTVT.

This chain uses TRBV5-4 with TRBJ1-1; no firm D call. V lost 0 bases and J 0 bases, leaving 9 bases between the germline ends. The CDR3 sequence is 15 residues long. In germline, CDR1 is SGHNT, CDR2 YYREEE (reference sequence). The CDR3 DNA reads as TGTGCCAGCAGCTTGGGAGGGAAGCTGAACACTGAAGCTTTCTTT. Its translation: CASSLGGKLNTEAFF.

The genes are TRBV6-6 and TRBJ1-2; tentatively, D is TRBD1 (5 bases). The CDR3 length is 16 residues. Per the germline V gene, CDR1 is MNHNY and CDR2 is SVGAGI (reference sequence). The ends were cut back, 5 bases at V and 12 bases at J, with 28 bases in the middle. The CDR3: CASSQPKGRGFVDDTF. For the CDR3, the DNA is TGTGCCAGCAGTCAGCCCAAGGGTCGGGGGTTTGTTGATGACACCTTC.

V usage is TRBV18 and J usage is TRBJ1-6; 8 bases are shared with TRBD1. Per the germline V gene, CDR1 is KGHSH and CDR2 is LQKENI. The V and J ends lost 3 bases and 9 bases, in that order; junction bases with no gene match: 10. This CDR3 has 16 residues. The CDR3: CASSPAGTGNGSPLHF. The CDR3 DNA reads as TGTGCCAGCTCACCTGCCGGGACAGGCAATGGTTCACCCCTCCACTTT.

V is TRBV2 and J is TRBJ2-7; 9 bases align to TRBD2. The CDR3 is 13 amino acids. Germline V gene sequence: CDR1 SNHLY, CDR2 FYNNEI. The V and J ends lost 7 bases and 5 bases, in that order; junction bases with no gene match: 6. CDR3 protein: CASNPSSGNEQYF. The CDR3 nucleotides read TGTGCCAGCAACCCGTCTAGCGGGAACGAGCAGTACTTC.

This CDR3 reads CASRVAGGHNEQFF. CDR3 sequence (DNA): TGCGCCAGCCGGGTAGCGGGGGGGCACAATGAGCAGTTCTTC. The V and J genes are TRBV10-2 and TRBJ2-1; TRBD2 agrees at 11 bases. This CDR3 comprises 14 residues. Trimming took 8 bases from V and 5 from J; bases not matched to a gene: 5. Germline loops: CDR1 WSHSY, CDR2 SAAADI.

The CDR3 loop is CASSSISNSNEQFF. CDR3 nucleotides: TGTGCCAGCAGCTCAATTAGCAATTCAAATGAGCAGTTCTTC. The V and J genes are TRBV7-2 and TRBJ2-1; D is uncertain. The length of the CDR3 is 14 residues. Between the trimmed V and J ends, which lost 4 bases and 7 bases, there was a span of 14 bases. The germline gives CDR1 SGHTA, CDR2 FQGNSA.

This clone has more than one count but fewer than ten. The V gene is TRBV5-1, the J gene TRBJ1-1; D possibly corresponds to TRBD1 (6 bases). CDR1 SGHRS and CDR2 YFSETQ come from the germline V gene. Trimming stripped 0 bases from V and 5 bases from J, with 14 bases between. The CDR3 extends over 15 amino acids. CDR3: CASSLATGISTEAFF. The CDR3 bases are TGCGCCAGCAGCTTGGCTACAGGGATCTCAACTGAAGCTTTCTTT.

This chain uses TRBV10-3 with TRBJ1-4, with a tentative D call TRBD1 (6 bases). The CDR3 runs to 15 residues. Per the germline V gene, CDR1 is ENHRY and CDR2 is SYGVKD. Trimming took 0 bases from V and 3 from J, leaving 8 bases between them. This CDR3 is CAISESDSPNEKLFF. The CDR3 nucleotides read TGTGCCATCAGTGAGTCGGACAGTCCTAATGAAAAACTGTTTTTT.

The gene calls are TRBV5-6 and TRBJ1-5; possibly TRBD1 for D (6 bases). The V end was cut by 0 bases, the J end by 4 bases, with 14 bases between. From germline, CDR1 is SGHDT and CDR2 YYEEEE. The CDR3 totals 16 residues. CDR3 sequence reads: CASSLGGTLSNQPQHF. CDR3 sequence (DNA): TGTGCCAGCAGCTTGGGTGGGACACTGAGTAATCAGCCCCAGCATTTT.

The genes are TRBV27 and TRBJ1-2; no firm D call. The CDR3 is 13 residues long. Trimming took off 3 bases at V and 2 bases at J, with 7 bases between the two ends. Per germline, CDR1 MNHEY and CDR2 SMNVEV (reference sequence). In nucleotides, the CDR3 is TGTGCCAGCAGTTTCGGCGGAAACTATGGCTACACCTTC. Encoded protein: CASSFGGNYGYTF.

The J gene is TRBJ2-5, the V gene TRBV28, with 12 bases that match TRBD2. The CDR3 spans 16 residues. The germline V gene has CDR1 MDHEN and CDR2 SYDVKM. The V segment lost 5 bases and the J segment 4 bases; nucleotides outside the gene matches: 8. The CDR3 coding sequence is TGTGCCAGCAGTCCACAACTAGCGGGGGGAGGAGAGACCCAGTACTTC. It translates to CASSPQLAGGGETQYF. The full variable domain, in which reference TRBV28 and TRBJ2-5 provide the parts outside the CDR3, is DVKVTQSSRYLVKRTGEKVFLECVQDMDHENMFWYRQDPGLGLRLIYFSYDVKMKEKGDIPEGYSVSREKKERFSLILESASTNQTSMYLCASSPQLAGGGETQYFGPGTRLLVL.

CDR3 loop: CASSQGRRTGGAGSTDTQYF. CDR3 bases: TGTGCCAGCAGCCAAGGGCGACGGACAGGGGGCGCCGGTAGCACAGATACGCAGTATTTT. The rearrangement uses TRBV11-3 and TRBJ2-3, with 11 bases identical to TRBD1. CDR3 size: 20 residues. In germline, CDR1 is SGHNT, CDR2 YENEEA. After removal of 5 bases from V and 0 bases from J, the junction contained 16 bases not matched to a gene. Using reference TRBV11-3 and TRBJ2-3 for the parts outside the CDR3, the full variable domain is EAGVVQSPRYKIIEKKQPVAFWCNPISGHNTLYWYLQNLGQGPELLIRYENEEAVDDSQLPKDRFSAERLKGVDSTLKIQPAELGDSAVYLCASSQGRRTGGAGSTDTQYFGPGTRLTVL.